This TCR beta chain was obtained from a study of cytomegalovirus exposure and HLA in healthy donors. Findings and caveats of the study: Association of a missense DCLRE1C variant with TCR beta V- and J-gene trimming was reported in a later analysis. Across donors, sequencing depth was assumed by presence/absence analyses to be roughly uniform.

Use of 60 Vbeta and 13 Jbeta primers characterized the PCR. The protocol was immunoSEQ multiplex PCR, while the TCRdb copy is restricted to in-frame clones and leaves out a portion. The sample shows around 170,000 clones, approximately 71% of them seen only once. Comment on this clone: Antigen specificity is unknown.

This CDR3 is 18 amino acids long. Germline CDR1 reads SQVTM; CDR2 reads ANQGSEA. The ends lost 4 bases at V and 0 bases at J; junction bases unmatched: 12. The receptor comes from a girl aged 5-17 years in good health and CMV-seronegative. Source material: PBMCs. The genes are TRBV29-1 and TRBJ2-1; 10 bases match TRBD2. The CDR3, as DNA: TGCAGCGTTGGAGGAATTAGCGGGGGGCTGAGCTCCTACAATGAGCAGTTCTTC. Its translation is CSVGGISGGLSSYNEQFF.